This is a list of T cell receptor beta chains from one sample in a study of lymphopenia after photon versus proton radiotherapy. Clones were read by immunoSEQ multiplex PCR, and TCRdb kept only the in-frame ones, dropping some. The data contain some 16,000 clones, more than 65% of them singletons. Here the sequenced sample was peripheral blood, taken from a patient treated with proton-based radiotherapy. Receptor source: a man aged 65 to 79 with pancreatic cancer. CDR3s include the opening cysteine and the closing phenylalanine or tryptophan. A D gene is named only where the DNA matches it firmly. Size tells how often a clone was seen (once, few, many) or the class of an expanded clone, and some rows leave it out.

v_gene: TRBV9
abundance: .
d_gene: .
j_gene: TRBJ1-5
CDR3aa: CASSVGDSNQPQHF
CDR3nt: TGTGCCAGCAGCGTAGGGGATAGCAATCAGCCCCAGCATTTT

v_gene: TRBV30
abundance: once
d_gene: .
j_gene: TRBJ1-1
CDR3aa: CAWDRDYKNTEAFF
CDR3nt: TGTGCCTGGGACCGGGACTATAAGAACACTGAAGCTTTCTTT

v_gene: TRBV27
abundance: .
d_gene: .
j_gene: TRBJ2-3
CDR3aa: CASEGARYSTDTQYF
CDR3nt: TGTGCCAGCGAAGGAGCGAGGTACAGCACAGATACGCAGTATTTT

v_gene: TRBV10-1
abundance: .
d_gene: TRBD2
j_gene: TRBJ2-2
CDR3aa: CASRLAGNTGELFF
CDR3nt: TGCGCCAGCAGACTAGCGGGGAACACCGGGGAGCTGTTTTTT

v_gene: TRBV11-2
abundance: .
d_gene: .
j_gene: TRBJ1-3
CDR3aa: CASSREGESGNTIYF
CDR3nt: TGTGCCAGCAGTCGAGAGGGGGAAAGTGGAAACACCATATATTTT

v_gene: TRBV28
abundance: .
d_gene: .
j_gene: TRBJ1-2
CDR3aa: CASSLWVQGTAATGYTF
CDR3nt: TGTGCCAGCAGTTTATGGGTCCAGGGGACTGCAGCGACTGGCTACACCTTC

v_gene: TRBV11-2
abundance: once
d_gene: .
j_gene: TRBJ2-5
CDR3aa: CASSLAIAPQETQYF
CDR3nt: TGTGCCAGCAGCTTAGCCATTGCCCCCCAAGAGACCCAGTACTTC

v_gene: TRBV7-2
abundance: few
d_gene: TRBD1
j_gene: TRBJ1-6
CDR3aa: CASSPGQGQTSGF
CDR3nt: TGTGCCAGCAGCCCGGGACAGGGGCAAACTAGCGGGTTT

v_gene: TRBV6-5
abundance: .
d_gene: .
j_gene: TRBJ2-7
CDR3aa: CASTIRDSSGEQYF
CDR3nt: TGTGCCAGCACTATAAGGGACTCTTCGGGGGAGCAGTACTTC

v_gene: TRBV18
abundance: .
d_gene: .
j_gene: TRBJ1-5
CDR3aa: CASSPEVGYSNQPQHF
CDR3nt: TGTGCCAGCTCACCCGAAGTGGGTTATAGCAATCAGCCCCAGCATTTT

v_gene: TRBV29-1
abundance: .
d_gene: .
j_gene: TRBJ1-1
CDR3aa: CSVSGPRSTEAFF
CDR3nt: TGCAGCGTTAGCGGACCGAGGAGCACTGAAGCTTTCTTT

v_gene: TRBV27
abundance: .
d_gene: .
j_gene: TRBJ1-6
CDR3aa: CASTSQLNSPLHF
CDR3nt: TGTGCCAGCACGAGTCAGCTCAATTCACCCCTCCACTTT

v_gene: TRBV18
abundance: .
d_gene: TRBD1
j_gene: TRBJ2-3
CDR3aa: CASSPGTGGADTQYF
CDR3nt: TGTGCCAGCTCACCCGGGACAGGGGGCGCGGATACGCAGTATTTT

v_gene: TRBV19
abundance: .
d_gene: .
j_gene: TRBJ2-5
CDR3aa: CASTASQGFQETQYF
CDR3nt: TGTGCCAGTACCGCGAGCCAGGGCTTCCAAGAGACCCAGTACTTC

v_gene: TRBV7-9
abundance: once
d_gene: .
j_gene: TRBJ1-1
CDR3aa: CASSLSQNTEAFF
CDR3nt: TGTGCCAGCAGCTTGAGTCAGAACACTGAAGCTTTCTTT

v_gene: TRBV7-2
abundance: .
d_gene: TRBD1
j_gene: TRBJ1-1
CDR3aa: CASSTGQENTEAFF
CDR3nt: TGTGCCAGCAGCACCGGACAGGAGAACACTGAAGCTTTCTTT

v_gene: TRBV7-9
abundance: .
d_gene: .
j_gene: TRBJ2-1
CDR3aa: CASSSGSRGIEKQFF
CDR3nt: TGTGCCAGCAGCTCCGGAAGCCGGGGAATAGAGAAGCAGTTCTTC

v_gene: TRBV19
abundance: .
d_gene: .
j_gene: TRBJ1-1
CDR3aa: CASSFLGSLNTEAFF
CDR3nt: TGTGCCAGTAGTTTCTTAGGCAGCTTGAACACTGAAGCTTTCTTT

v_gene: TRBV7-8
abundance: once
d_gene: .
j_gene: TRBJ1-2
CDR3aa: CASSRTEGRDGYTF
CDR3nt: TGTGCCAGCAGCCGGACAGAGGGCCGGGATGGCTACACCTTC

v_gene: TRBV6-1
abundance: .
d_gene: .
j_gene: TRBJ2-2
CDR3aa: CASSEMNTGELFF
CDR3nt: TGTGCCAGCAGTGAGATGAACACCGGGGAGCTGTTTTTT

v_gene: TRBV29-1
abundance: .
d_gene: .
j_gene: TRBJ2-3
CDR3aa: CSVTEATDTQYF
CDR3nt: TGCAGCGTGACGGAGGCAACAGATACGCAGTATTTT

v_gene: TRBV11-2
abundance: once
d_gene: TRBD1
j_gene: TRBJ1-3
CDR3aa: CASSLTGAGGNTIYF
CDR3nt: TGTGCCAGCAGCTTAACAGGGGCCGGTGGAAACACCATATATTTT

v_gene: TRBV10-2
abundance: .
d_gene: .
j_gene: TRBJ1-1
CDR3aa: CASRRGDQQEAFF
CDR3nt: TGCGCCAGCAGGAGGGGGGACCAGCAAGAAGCTTTCTTT

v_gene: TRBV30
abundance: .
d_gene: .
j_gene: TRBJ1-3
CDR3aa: CAWRWLGNTIYF
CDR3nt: TGTGCCTGGAGGTGGTTGGGAAACACCATATATTTT

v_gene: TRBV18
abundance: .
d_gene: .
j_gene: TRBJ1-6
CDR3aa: CASSPEAATYNSPLHF
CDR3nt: TGTGCCAGCTCACCTGAGGCAGCCACCTATAATTCACCCCTCCACTTT

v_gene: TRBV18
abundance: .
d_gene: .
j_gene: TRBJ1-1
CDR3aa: CASSGPGDRPRVEAFF
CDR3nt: TGTGCCAGCTCAGGACCGGGAGACAGGCCAAGGGTTGAAGCTTTCTTT

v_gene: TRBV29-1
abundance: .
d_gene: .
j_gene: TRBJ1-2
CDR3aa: CSVEGAKGYTF
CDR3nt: TGCAGCGTTGAGGGGGCTAAGGGCTACACCTTC

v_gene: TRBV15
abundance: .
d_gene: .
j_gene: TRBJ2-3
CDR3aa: CATSRDLSTDTQYF
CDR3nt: TGTGCCACCAGCAGAGATCTTAGCACAGATACGCAGTATTTT

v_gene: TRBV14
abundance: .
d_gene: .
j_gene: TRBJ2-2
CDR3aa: CASSQDPNSANTGELFF
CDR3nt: TGTGCCAGCAGCCAAGATCCAAACAGCGCGAACACCGGGGAGCTGTTTTTT

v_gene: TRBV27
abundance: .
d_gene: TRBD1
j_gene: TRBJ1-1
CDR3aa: CASSFRGQNTEAFF
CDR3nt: TGTGCCAGCAGTTTCAGGGGGCAGAACACTGAAGCTTTCTTT

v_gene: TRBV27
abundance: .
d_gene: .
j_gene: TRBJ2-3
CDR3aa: CATKLRSLRYADTQYF
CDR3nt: TGTGCCACCAAGTTAAGGAGTTTGAGGTATGCAGATACGCAGTATTTT

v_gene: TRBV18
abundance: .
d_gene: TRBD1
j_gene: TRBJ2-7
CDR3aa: CASSHGTASYEQYF
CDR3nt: TGTGCCAGCTCACACGGGACAGCTTCGTACGAGCAGTACTTC

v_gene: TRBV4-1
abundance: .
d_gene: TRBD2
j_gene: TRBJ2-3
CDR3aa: CASSYGGGDNTDTQYF
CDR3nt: TGCGCCAGCAGCTATGGCGGGGGGGATAACACAGATACGCAGTATTTT

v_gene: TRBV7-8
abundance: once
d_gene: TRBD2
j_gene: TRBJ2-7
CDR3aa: CASSLGTSGTSGDEQYF
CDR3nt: TGTGCCAGCAGCTTAGGGACTAGCGGGACCTCCGGGGACGAGCAGTACTTC

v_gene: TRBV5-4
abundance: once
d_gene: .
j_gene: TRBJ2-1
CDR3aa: CASSWPESSYNEQFF
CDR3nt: TGTGCCAGCAGCTGGCCGGAGAGCTCCTACAATGAGCAGTTCTTC

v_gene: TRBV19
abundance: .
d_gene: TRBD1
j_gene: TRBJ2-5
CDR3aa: CASSGTGGQETQYF
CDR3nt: TGTGCCAGTAGTGGGACAGGGGGGCAAGAGACCCAGTACTTC

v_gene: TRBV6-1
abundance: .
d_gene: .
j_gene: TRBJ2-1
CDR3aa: CASRWTGGRGQFF
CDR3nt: TGTGCCAGCAGATGGACAGGAGGGCGGGGGCAGTTCTTC

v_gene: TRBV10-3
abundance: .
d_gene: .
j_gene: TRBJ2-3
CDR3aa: CAISGRLYTDTQYF
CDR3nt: TGTGCCATCAGTGGCAGACTTTACACAGATACGCAGTATTTT

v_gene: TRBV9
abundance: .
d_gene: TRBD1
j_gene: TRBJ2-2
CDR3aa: CASSPPWGTGKTGELFF
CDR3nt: TGTGCCAGCAGCCCACCATGGGGGACAGGGAAGACCGGGGAGCTGTTTTTT